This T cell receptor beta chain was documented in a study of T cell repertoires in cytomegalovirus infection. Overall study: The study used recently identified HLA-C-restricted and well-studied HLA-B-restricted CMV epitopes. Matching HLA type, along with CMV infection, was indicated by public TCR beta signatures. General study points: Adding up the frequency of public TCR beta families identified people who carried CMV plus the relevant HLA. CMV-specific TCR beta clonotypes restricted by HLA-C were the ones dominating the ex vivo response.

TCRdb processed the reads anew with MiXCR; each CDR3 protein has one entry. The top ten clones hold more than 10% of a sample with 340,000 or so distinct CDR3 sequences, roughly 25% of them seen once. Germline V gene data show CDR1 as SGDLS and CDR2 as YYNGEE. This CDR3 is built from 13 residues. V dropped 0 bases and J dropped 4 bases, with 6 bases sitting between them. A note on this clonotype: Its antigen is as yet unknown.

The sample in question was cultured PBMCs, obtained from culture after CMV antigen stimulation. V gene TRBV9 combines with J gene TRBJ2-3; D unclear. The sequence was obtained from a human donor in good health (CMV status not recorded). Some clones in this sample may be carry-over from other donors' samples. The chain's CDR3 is CASSVAVPDTQYF. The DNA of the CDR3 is TGTGCCAGCAGCGTAGCAGTCCCAGATACGCAGTATTTT.